The clone carrying this T cell receptor beta chain has at least ten counts. What it binds is unknown. These data belong to a study of T cells after posttransplantation cyclophosphamide. Study results and caveats: Tissue-infiltrating T cells from skin or gut overlapped little with blood T cells.

Repertoires were generated with immunoSEQ multiplex PCR, while TCRdb's copy carries only in-frame clones and drops some. Listed for the sample are fewer than 40,000 clones, none seen a single time. V was clipped by 2 bases and J by 0 bases, with 7 bases between them. The CDR3 contains 15 residues. Germline CDR1 and CDR2: SGHVS and FNYEAQ. The V and J genes are TRBV7-6 and TRBJ1-4; D is uncertain. This sequence was found in a woman in her 30s in good health and a related stem cell transplant donor. Sequencing was performed on PBMCs. The chain's CDR3 is CASSLSPSTNEKLFF. For the CDR3, the DNA is TGTGCCAGCAGCTTAAGCCCCTCAACTAATGAAAAACTGTTTTTT.